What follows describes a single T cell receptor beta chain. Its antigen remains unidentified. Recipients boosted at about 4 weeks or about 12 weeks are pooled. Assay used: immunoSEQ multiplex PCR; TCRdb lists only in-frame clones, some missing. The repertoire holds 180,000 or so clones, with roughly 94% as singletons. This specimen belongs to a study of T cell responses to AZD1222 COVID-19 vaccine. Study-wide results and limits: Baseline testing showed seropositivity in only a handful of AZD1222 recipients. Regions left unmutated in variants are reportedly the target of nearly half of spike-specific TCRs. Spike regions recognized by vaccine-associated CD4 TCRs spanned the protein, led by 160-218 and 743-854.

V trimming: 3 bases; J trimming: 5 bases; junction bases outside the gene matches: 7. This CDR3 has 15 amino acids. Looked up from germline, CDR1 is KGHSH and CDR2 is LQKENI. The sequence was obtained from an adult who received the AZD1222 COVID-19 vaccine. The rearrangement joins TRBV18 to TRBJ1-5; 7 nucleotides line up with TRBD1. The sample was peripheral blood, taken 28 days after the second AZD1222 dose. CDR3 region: CASSPSTGSDQPQHF. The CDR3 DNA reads TGTGCCAGCTCACCTTCGACAGGGTCGGATCAGCCCCAGCATTTT.